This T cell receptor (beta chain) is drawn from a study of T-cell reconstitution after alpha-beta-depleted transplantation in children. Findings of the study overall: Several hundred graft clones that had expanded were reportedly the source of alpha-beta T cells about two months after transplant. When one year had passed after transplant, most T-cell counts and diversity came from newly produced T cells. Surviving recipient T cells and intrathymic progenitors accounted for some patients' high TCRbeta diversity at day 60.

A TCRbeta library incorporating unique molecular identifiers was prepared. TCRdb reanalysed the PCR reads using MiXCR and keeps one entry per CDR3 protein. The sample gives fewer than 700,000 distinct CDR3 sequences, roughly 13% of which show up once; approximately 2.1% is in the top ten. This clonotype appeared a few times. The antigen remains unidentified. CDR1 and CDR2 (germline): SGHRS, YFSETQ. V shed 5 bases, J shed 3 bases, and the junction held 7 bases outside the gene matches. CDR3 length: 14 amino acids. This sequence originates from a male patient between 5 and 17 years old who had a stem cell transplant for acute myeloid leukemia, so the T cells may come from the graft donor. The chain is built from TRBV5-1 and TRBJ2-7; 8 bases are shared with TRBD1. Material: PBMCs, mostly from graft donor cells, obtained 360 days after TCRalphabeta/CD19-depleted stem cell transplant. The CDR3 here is CASSPRQGYYEQYF. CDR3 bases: TGCGCCAGCAGTCCCCGACAGGGGTACTACGAGCAGTACTTC.